This T cell receptor (beta chain) was documented in a study of early T cells in non-severe SARS-CoV-2 infection. Study overall: Bulk RNA taken from unsorted whole blood was sequenced, leaving chains unpaired.

Trimming cost V 6 bases and J 6 bases; bases outside gene matches: 7. Germline V lookup: CDR1 ENHRY, CDR2 SYGVKD. CDR3 length: 14 amino acids. The library protocol tagged individual cDNA molecules with unique molecular identifiers. TCRdb fed the 5' RACE reads into MiXCR, producing one record per CDR3 protein. The repertoire holds approximately 85,000 distinct CDR3 sequences, with 9% to 15% as singletons. The V and J genes are TRBV10-3 and TRBJ2-1; TRBD1 matches at 8 bases. The sequenced sample consisted of whole blood. The receptor comes from an adult who was a healthcare worker with PCR-confirmed SARS-CoV-2 infection or an uninfected control (not recorded which). The CDR3 bases are TGTGCCATCAGGACGGACAGGGAGTTCAATGAGCAGTTCTTC. The encoded protein is CAIRTDREFNEQFF.